This T cell receptor beta chain is drawn from a study of vaccination and CD4 T cells after COVID-19. Oncomine TCR Beta short-read sequencing was applied to DNA from cultured CD4+ T cells. TCRdb reanalysed the PCR reads using MiXCR and keeps one entry per CDR3 protein. The data show about 20,000 distinct CDR3 sequences, with about 44% seen just once and 3.5% to 4.5% held by the top ten. Deletions cut 2 bases from V and 7 bases from J, with 12 bases between. Per germline, CDR1 DFQATT and CDR2 SNEGSKA (reference sequence). The CDR3 is 14 amino acids. The treatment is: roughly 10-day PBMC culture with coronavirus spike peptide pools or control peptides (ViraFEST assay). About this clonotype itself: Its antigen is unknown.

The receptor comes from a human donor who had recovered from COVID-19. This sequence joins TRBV20-1 and TRBJ1-6; the D is unclear. Sequences were derived from CD4+ T cells from blood, cultured in vitro, sampled before SARS-CoV-2 vaccination. This CDR3 is CSARPDGYNSPLHF. The CDR3 DNA follows: TGCAGTGCTAGACCAGACGGATACAATTCACCCCTCCACTTT.